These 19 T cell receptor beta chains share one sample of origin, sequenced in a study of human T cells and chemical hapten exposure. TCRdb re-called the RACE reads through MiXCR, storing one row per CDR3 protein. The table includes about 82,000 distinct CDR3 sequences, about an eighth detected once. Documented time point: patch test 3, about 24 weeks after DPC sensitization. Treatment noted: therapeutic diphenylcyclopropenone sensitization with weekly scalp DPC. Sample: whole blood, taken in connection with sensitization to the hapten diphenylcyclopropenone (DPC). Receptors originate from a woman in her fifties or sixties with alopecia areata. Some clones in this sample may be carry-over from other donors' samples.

CDR3 nucleotide sequence: TGTGCCAGCAGTTTAGTAGGCTGGCAAGAGGGCTACACCTTC. Translated: CASSLVGWQEGYTF. The rearrangement uses TRBV12-3 or TRBV12-4 and TRBJ1-2; D gene unclear. CDR3 size: 14 residues. Trimming removed 1 base from V and 8 bases from J, with 14 bases in between.

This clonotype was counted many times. The CDR3 is CSASGSLTPSYNSPLHF. In DNA form, the CDR3 reads TGCAGTGCCAGTGGCAGCCTTACCCCCTCCTATAATTCACCCCTCCACTTT. The V and J genes are TRBV20-1 and TRBJ1-6; no reliable D call. The CDR3 spans 17 residues. Germline CDR1 is DFQATT and CDR2 is SNEGSKA (reference sequence). Trimming left V 6 bases short and J 0 bases short, with 18 bases between.

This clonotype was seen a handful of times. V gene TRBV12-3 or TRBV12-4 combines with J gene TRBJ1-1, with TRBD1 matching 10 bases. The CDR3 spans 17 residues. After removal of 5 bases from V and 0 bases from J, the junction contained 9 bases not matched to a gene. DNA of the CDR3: TGTGCCAGCAGTACTCGGACAGGGGGTGTCATGAACACTGAAGCTTTCTTT. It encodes CASSTRTGGVMNTEAFF.

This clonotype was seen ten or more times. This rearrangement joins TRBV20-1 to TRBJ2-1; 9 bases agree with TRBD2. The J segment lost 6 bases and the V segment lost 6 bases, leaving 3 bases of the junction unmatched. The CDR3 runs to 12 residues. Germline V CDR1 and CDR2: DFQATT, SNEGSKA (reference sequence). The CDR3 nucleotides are TGCAGTGCCGCGCGGGGGGGCAATGAGCAGTTCTTC. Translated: CSAARGGNEQFF.

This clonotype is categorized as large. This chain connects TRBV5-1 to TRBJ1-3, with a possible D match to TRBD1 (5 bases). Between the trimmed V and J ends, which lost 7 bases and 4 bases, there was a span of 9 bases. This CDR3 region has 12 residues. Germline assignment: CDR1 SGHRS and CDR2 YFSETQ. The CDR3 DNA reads TGCGCCAGCGGGGGGTCAGGAAACACCATATATTTT. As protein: CASGGSGNTIYF. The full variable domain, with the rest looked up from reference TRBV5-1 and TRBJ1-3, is KAGVTQTPRYLIKTRGQQVTLSCSPISGHRSVSWYQQTPGQGLQFLFEYFSETQRNKGNFPGRFSGRQFSNSRSEMNVSTLELGDSALYLCASGGSGNTIYFGEGSWLTVV.

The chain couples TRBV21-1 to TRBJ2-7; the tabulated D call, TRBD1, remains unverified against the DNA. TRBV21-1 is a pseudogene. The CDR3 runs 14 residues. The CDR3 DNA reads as TGTGCCAGCATAGACAGGGGGCCCGCCTACGAGCAGTACTTC. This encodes CASIDRGPAYEQYF.

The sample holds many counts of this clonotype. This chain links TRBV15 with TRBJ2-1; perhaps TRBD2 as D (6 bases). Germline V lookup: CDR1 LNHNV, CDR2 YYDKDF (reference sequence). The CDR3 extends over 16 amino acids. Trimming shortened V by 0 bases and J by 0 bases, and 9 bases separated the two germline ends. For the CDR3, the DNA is TGTGCCACCAGCAGAGATCGGGGGAGCTCCTACAATGAGCAGTTCTTC. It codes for CATSRDRGSSYNEQFF.

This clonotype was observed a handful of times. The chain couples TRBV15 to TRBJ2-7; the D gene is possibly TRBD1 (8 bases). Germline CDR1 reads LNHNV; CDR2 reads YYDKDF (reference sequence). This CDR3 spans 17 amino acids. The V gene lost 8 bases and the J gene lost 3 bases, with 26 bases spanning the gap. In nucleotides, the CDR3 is TGTGCCACCTCGACAGGGGATCTTTTAGCGGGTAACTACGAGCAGTACTTC. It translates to CATSTGDLLAGNYEQYF.

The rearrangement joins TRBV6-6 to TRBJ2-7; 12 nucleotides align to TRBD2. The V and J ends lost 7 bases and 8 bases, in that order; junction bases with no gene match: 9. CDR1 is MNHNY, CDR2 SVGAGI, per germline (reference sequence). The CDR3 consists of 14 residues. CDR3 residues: CASKSLAGGPKQYF. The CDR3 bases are TGTGCCAGCAAAAGTCTAGCGGGAGGGCCCAAGCAGTACTTC.

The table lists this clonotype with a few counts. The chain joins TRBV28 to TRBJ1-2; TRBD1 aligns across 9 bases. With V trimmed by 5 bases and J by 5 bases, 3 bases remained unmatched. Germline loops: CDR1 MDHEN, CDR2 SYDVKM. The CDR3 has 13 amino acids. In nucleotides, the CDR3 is TGTGCCAGCAGTCAGGACAGGGGTTATGGCTACACCTTC. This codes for CASSQDRGYGYTF.

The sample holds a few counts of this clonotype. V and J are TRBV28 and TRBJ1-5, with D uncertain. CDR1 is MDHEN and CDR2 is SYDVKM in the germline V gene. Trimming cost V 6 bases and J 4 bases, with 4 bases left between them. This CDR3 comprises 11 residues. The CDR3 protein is CASSQNQPQHF. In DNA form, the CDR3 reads TGTGCCAGCAGCCAAAATCAGCCCCAGCATTTT.

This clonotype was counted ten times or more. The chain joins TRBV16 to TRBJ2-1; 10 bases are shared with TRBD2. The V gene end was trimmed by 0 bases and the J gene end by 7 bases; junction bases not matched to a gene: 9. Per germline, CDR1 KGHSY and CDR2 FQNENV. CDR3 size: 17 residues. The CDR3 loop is CASSQSVLAGGRNEQFF. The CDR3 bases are TGTGCCAGCAGCCAATCAGTATTAGCGGGAGGTAGGAATGAGCAGTTCTTC. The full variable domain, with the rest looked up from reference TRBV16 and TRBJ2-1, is GEEVAQTPKHLVRGEGQKAKLYCAPIKGHSYVFWYQQVLKNEFKFLISFQNENVFDETGMPKERFSAKCLPNSPCSLEIQATKLEDSAVYFCASSQSVLAGGRNEQFFGPGTRLTVL.

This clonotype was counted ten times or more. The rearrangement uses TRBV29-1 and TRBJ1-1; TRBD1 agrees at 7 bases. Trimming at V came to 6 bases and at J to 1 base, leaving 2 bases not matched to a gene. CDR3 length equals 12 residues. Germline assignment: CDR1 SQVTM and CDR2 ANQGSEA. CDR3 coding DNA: TGCAGCGTCGGGACAGCGAACACTGAAGCTTTCTTT. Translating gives CSVGTANTEAFF.

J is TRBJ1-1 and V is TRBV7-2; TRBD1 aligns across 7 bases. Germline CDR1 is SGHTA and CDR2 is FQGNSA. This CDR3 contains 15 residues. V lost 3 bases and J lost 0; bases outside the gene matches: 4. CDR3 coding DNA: TGTGCCAGCAGCTTTCGGACAGGACTGAACACTGAAGCTTTCTTT. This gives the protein CASSFRTGLNTEAFF.

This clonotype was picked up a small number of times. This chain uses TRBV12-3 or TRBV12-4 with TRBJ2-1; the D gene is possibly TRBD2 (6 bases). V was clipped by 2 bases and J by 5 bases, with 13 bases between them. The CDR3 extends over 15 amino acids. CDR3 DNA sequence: TGTGCCAGCAGTTTATTCGCGGGGAAAAACAATGAGCAGTTCTTC. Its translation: CASSLFAGKNNEQFF.

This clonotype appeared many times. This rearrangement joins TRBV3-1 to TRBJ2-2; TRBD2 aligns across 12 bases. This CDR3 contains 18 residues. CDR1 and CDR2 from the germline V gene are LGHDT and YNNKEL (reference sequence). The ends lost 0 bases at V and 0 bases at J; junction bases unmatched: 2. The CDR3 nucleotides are TGTGCCAGCAGCCAAGAGAGACTAGCGGGGGCGAACACCGGGGAGCTGTTTTTT. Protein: CASSQERLAGANTGELFF.

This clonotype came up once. CDR3 amino acids: CASSLKGAAEAFF. The DNA for the CDR3 is TGTGCCAGCAGCTTAAAAGGAGCTGCGGAGGCTTTCTTT. The V and J genes are TRBV11-3 and TRBJ1-1; D is unresolved. CDR1 and CDR2 (germline): SGHNT, YENEEA. Between the trimmed V and J ends, which lost 2 bases and 11 bases, there was a span of 15 bases. The CDR3 has 13 amino acids.

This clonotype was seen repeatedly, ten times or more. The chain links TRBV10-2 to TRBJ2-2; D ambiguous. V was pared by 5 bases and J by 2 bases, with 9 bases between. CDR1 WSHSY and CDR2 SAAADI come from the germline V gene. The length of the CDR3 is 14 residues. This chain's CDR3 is CASSLGSNTGELFF. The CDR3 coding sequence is TGCGCCAGCAGTCTGGGGTCTAACACCGGGGAGCTGTTTTTT.

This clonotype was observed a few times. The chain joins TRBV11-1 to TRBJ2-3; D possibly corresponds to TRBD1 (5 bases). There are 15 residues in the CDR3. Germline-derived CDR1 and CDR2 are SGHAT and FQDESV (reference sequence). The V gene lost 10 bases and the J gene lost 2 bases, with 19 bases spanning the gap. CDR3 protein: CATRVGPNPTDTQYF. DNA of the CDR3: TGTGCCACCAGGGTCGGCCCCAACCCCACAGATACGCAGTATTTT.